One sample yielded the 4 T cell receptor beta chains listed below, sequenced in a study of molecular identifiers for immune sequencing clone quantification. MiXCR, run by TCRdb on the PCR reads, gives a single entry per CDR3 protein. The repertoire has about 640,000 distinct CDR3 sequences, 20% of them found once; the top ten carry under 0.95%. The specimen sequenced was naive CD8+ T cells from blood, with Jurkat cell RNA spiked in. Noted subset: FACS-sorted CD8+CD4-CCR7+CD45RA+ naive T cells. The source of these receptors is a human donor in good health. Some libraries in this study had Jurkat cell RNA spiked in.

Of note for this clonotype: One base away lies a much larger clone, so this may be a sequencing read error. This chain links TRBV5-6 with TRBJ2-7; D gene uncertain. The CDR3 sequence is 13 residues long. V was shortened by 4 bases and J by 6 bases, with 14 bases between the two germline ends. CDR1 is SGHDT and CDR2 is YYEEEE in the germline V gene. The CDR3 DNA sequence: TGTGCCAGCAGCCAGCCAGGTGCCCTCGAGCAGTACTTC. Translation: CASSQPGALEQYF. The entire variable domain, with the rest obtained from reference TRBV5-6 and TRBJ2-7, is as follows: DAGVTQSPTHLIKTRGQQVTLRCSPKSGHDTVSWYQQALGQGPQFIFQYYEEEERQRGNFPDRFSGHQFPNYSSELNVNALLLGDSALYLCASSQPGALEQYFGPGTRLTVT.

The sample holds many counts of this clonotype. The chain joins TRBV18 to TRBJ2-7; 9 nucleotides line up with TRBD1. Trimming took 5 bases from V and 0 from J; bases not matched to a gene: 5. In germline, CDR1 is KGHSH, CDR2 LQKENI. The CDR3 contains 15 residues. CDR3 bases: TGTGCCAGCTCAATCGGGACAGGGAGCTCCTACGAGCAGTACTTC. Its protein product is CASSIGTGSSYEQYF.

Many counts were recorded for this clonotype. The J gene is TRBJ1-5, the V gene TRBV3-1; the D gene is possibly TRBD1 (5 bases). The CDR3 extends over 16 amino acids. Trimming shortened V by 1 base and J by 0 bases, and 10 bases separated the two germline ends. Germline V gene data show CDR1 as LGHDT and CDR2 as YNNKEL (reference sequence). The CDR3 sequence: CASSQVPGGSNQPQHF. In nucleotides, the CDR3 is TGTGCCAGCAGCCAAGTCCCGGGGGGTAGCAATCAGCCCCAGCATTTT.

A single count supports this clonotype. This may come from a read error, since a much larger clone is one base off. The chain joins TRBV27 to TRBJ2-3; D is possibly TRBD1 (5 bases). CDR1 and CDR2 (germline): MNHEY, SMNVEV (reference sequence). Trimming took 5 bases from V and 2 from J, leaving 14 bases between them. The CDR3 contains 15 residues. CDR3 DNA: TGTGCCAGCAGTATTTTAGCAGGGTACACAGATACGCAGTATTTT. The encoded protein is CASSILAGYTDTQYF.